Described below is a single T cell receptor beta chain sequence and its context. Its target is not known. Donors were nominally healthy when sampled, though unrecorded immune exposures were likely. Germline values: CDR1 SGDLS, CDR2 YYNGEE. The J segment lost 3 bases and the V segment lost 6 bases, leaving 7 bases of the junction unmatched. The CDR3 sequence is 14 residues long. These data belong to a study of cytomegalovirus exposure and HLA in healthy donors. Findings of the study overall: Most TCR sequences were rare, but some public TCRs occurred in many donors.

The PCR contained 60 Vbeta and 13 Jbeta primers. Measured with immunoSEQ multiplex PCR; TCRdb has only the in-frame clones, and not every one. The table shows more than 95,000 clones, with about two thirds occurring only once. The chain recombines TRBV9 with TRBJ2-3, with 7 bases matching TRBD1. The sequence came from a young man in good health and CMV-seronegative. The sample was PBMCs. CDR3 protein: CASTQTGRTDTQYF. In DNA, the CDR3 is TGTGCCAGCACCCAGACAGGGAGAACAGATACGCAGTATTTT.